The 22 T cell receptor beta chains below come from one sample, sequenced in a study of vaccination effects on CD4 cells after COVID-19. Method: immunoSEQ multiplex PCR; TCRdb's copy keeps in-frame clones and lacks some. The table has 25,000 to 30,000 clones, about 74% seen once. CD4+ T cells specific for antigen were expanded with viral peptide pools by the ViraFEST assay before sequencing. CD4+ T cell isolation took place after less than 13 days of culture. The participants, recipients of two vaccine doses, got either BNT162b2 or mRNA-1273. These receptors have no identified antigens. This sample comprised CD4+ T cells from PBMCs cultured with HCoV-OC43 spike peptides, obtained after COVID-19 vaccination. The subset: HCoV-OC43 spike overlapping peptide pool stimulation. The receptor set was obtained from a human donor who received a COVID-19 vaccine.

The chain is built from TRBV5-1 and TRBJ2-1, with 8 nucleotides matching TRBD2. The CDR3 contains 15 residues. Germline trimming cut 7 bases from V and 3 bases from J; bases unmatched to any gene: 9. The germline CDR1 and CDR2 sequences are SGHRS and YFSETQ. For the CDR3, the DNA is TGCGCCAGCCACGGGGGGACTAGTGTCTACAATGAGCAGTTCTTC. Encoded protein: CASHGGTSVYNEQFF.

This chain uses TRBV18 with TRBJ2-3, with D perhaps assigned TRBD1 or TRBD2 (5 bases each). Looked up from germline, CDR1 is KGHSH and CDR2 is LQKENI. CDR3 size: 15 residues. Trimming took 7 bases from V and 1 from J, leaving 15 bases between them. This chain's CDR3 is CASYTSLGGTDTQYF. The CDR3 DNA is TGTGCCAGCTACACATCGTTGGGGGGCACAGATACGCAGTATTTT. Based on the CDR3 plus reference TRBV18 and TRBJ2-3, the full variable domain is NAGVMQNPRHLVRRRGQEARLRCSPMKGHSHVYWYRQLPEEGLKFMVYLQKENIIDESGMPKERFSAEFPKEGPSILRIQQVVRGDSAAYFCASYTSLGGTDTQYFGPGTRLTVL.

The genes are TRBV9 and TRBJ2-3; the D gene is possibly TRBD2 (6 bases). This CDR3 has 17 amino acids. Germline CDR1 and CDR2: SGDLS and YYNGEE. The V end was cut by 7 bases, the J end by 1 base, with 22 bases between. The CDR3 DNA reads TGTGCCAGCGGTGATACGGGGGAGATAAGAGGCACAGATACGCAGTATTTT. It translates to CASGDTGEIRGTDTQYF.

V is TRBV5-6 and J is TRBJ1-1; no firm D call. CDR3 length equals 13 residues. From germline, CDR1 is SGHDT and CDR2 YYEEEE. The V gene lost 3 bases and the J gene lost 11 bases, with 17 bases spanning the gap. The CDR3 loop is CASSSTSTSGAFF. Here the CDR3 DNA reads TGTGCCAGCAGCTCCACCTCCACTTCTGGTGCTTTCTTT. The entire variable domain, with the rest obtained from reference TRBV5-6 and TRBJ1-1, is as follows: DAGVTQSPTHLIKTRGQQVTLRCSPKSGHDTVSWYQQALGQGPQFIFQYYEEEERQRGNFPDRFSGHQFPNYSSELNVNALLLGDSALYLCASSSTSTSGAFFGQGTRLTVV.

The rearrangement joins TRBV6-4 to TRBJ1-3; no definite D call. CDR1 is MRHNA, CDR2 SNTAGT, per germline. Trimming pared 1 base from V and 0 bases from J, leaving 19 bases between. The CDR3 is 19 residues long. The CDR3 loop is CASSDFPRRNCLSGNTIYF. The CDR3, as DNA: TGTGCCAGCAGTGACTTTCCCAGGAGGAATTGCCTCTCTGGAAACACCATATATTTT.

The chain combines TRBV5-1 with TRBJ1-4, with a possible D match to TRBD1 (6 bases). The V end lost 1 base, the J end lost 5 bases, and 15 bases lay between the germline ends. The germline V gene encodes CDR1 SGHRS and CDR2 YFSETQ. The CDR3 has 16 amino acids. DNA for the CDR3: TGCGCCAGCAGCTTGACTCCGACAGGACAGAATGAAAAACTGTTTTTT. It is translated as CASSLTPTGQNEKLFF.

In its sample, this clone was seen once. The rearrangement uses TRBV5-4 and TRBJ1-4, with no clear D. CDR1 and CDR2 (germline): SGHNT, YYREEE (reference sequence). Trimming pared 4 bases from V and 8 bases from J, leaving 12 bases between. The CDR3 consists of 13 residues. The CDR3 DNA follows: TGTGCCAGCAGCCAGAACATAGGAGAAAAACTGTTTTTT. Its protein is CASSQNIGEKLFF. Combining the CDR3 with reference TRBV5-4 and TRBJ1-4 gives the whole variable domain ETGVTQSPTHLIKTRGQQVTLRCSSQSGHNTVSWYQQALGQGPQFIFQYYREEENGRGNFPPRFSGLQFPNYSSELNVNALELDDSALYLCASSQNIGEKLFFGSGTQLSVL.

The chain has TRBV10-3 and TRBJ2-5; 13 bases are shared with TRBD2. The CDR3 consists of 16 residues. CDR1 and CDR2 from the germline V gene are ENHRY and SYGVKD. The trim removed 8 bases at V and 6 bases at J, leaving 12 bases unmatched. Here the CDR3 reads CAIAKGTSGGAQTQYF. The CDR3 region has the DNA TGTGCCATCGCCAAAGGCACTAGCGGGGGGGCTCAGACCCAGTACTTC.

The rearrangement uses TRBV29-1 and TRBJ2-7; 9 positions agree with TRBD1. V shed 4 bases, J shed 5 bases, and the junction held 3 bases outside the gene matches. The CDR3 length is 12 residues. From germline, CDR1 is SQVTM and CDR2 ANQGSEA. The CDR3 DNA is TGCAGCGTTGGGACAGGGGTCCACGAGCAGTACTTC. Residues: CSVGTGVHEQYF.

The chain employs TRBV6-5 and TRBJ2-3, with 9 bases fitting TRBD1. V lost 7 bases and J lost 5; bases outside the gene matches: 7. The CDR3 has 14 residues. From germline, CDR1 is MNHEY and CDR2 SVGAGI. Written as DNA, the CDR3 is TGTGCCAGCATCACAGGGGGCTATCTAGATACGCAGTATTTT. Encoded protein: CASITGGYLDTQYF.

This chain uses TRBV5-6 with TRBJ2-3, with a possible D match to TRBD1 (6 bases). The CDR3 is made up of 16 amino acids. The germline V and J ends were trimmed by 4 bases and 2 bases, with 17 bases remaining between them. The germline CDR1 and CDR2 sequences are SGHDT and YYEEEE. In DNA form, the CDR3 reads TGTGCCAGCAGCCCTATGAGGGGGACCTTCACAGATACGCAGTATTTT. This encodes CASSPMRGTFTDTQYF.

There are a few counts of this clone. The chain combines TRBV14 with TRBJ1-6, with D hard to call. V was clipped by 5 bases and J by 7 bases, with 12 bases between them. Germline V gene sequence: CDR1 SGHDN, CDR2 FVKESK. The CDR3 is 14 amino acids. The CDR3 here is CASSGDTRNSPLHF. The CDR3 coding sequence is TGTGCCAGCAGCGGCGACACACGAAATTCACCCCTCCACTTT.

J is TRBJ2-5 and V is TRBV6-5; 8 bases line up with TRBD1. V was clipped by 5 bases and J by 2 bases; unmatched bases: 7. Per germline, CDR1 MNHEY and CDR2 SVGAGI. This CDR3 spans 15 amino acids. CDR3 nucleotide sequence: TGTGCCAGCAGTCAGACCCGGGACAGGCAAGAGACCCAGTACTTC. Translating gives CASSQTRDRQETQYF.

This clone was picked up one time. Here the CDR3 reads CASSTSTSGRSYEQYF. Here the CDR3 DNA reads TGCGCCAGCAGTACATCGACTAGCGGGAGGTCGTACGAGCAGTACTTC. The genes are TRBV10-1 and TRBJ2-7; 13 bases fit TRBD2. The CDR3 extends over 16 amino acids. In germline, CDR1 is WNHNN, CDR2 SYGVQD (reference sequence). V trimming: 5 bases; J trimming: 4 bases; junction bases outside the gene matches: 8.

The rearrangement joins TRBV6-5 to TRBJ1-2; D might be TRBD1 (6 bases). Trimming stripped 0 bases from V and 0 bases from J, with 11 bases between. Germline assignment: CDR1 MNHEY and CDR2 SVGAGI. This CDR3 spans 16 amino acids. The DNA of the CDR3 is TGTGCCAGCAGTTACTCGTACAGGGCAACTAACTATGGCTACACCTTC. As protein: CASSYSYRATNYGYTF.

The chain has TRBV5-6 and TRBJ1-1, with D unresolved. Per the germline V gene, CDR1 is SGHDT and CDR2 is YYEEEE. Between the trimmed V and J ends, which lost 0 bases and 1 base, there was a span of 10 bases. The CDR3 is 15 amino acids. CDR3: CASSLGLVKNTEAFF. CDR3 in DNA: TGTGCCAGCAGCTTGGGACTTGTGAAGAACACTGAAGCTTTCTTT.

This rearrangement joins TRBV29-1 to TRBJ1-4, with TRBD1 as a possible D gene (6 bases). Germline loops: CDR1 SQVTM, CDR2 ANQGSEA. The CDR3 runs to 11 residues. Trimming pared 4 bases from V and 7 bases from J, leaving 7 bases between. In nucleotides, the CDR3 is TGCAGCGTTGCAGGGGTTGAAAAACTGTTTTTT. It is translated as CSVAGVEKLFF.

The rearrangement uses TRBV6-5 and TRBJ1-1; maybe TRBD1 (5 bases). Looked up from germline, CDR1 is MNHEY and CDR2 is SVGAGI. V was trimmed by 5 bases and J by 6 bases, leaving 7 bases between them. CDR3 size: 11 residues. The CDR3 bases are TGTGCCAGCAGTCAGGGTCCTGAAGCTTTCTTT. Its protein is CASSQGPEAFF.

The chain joins TRBV6-4 to TRBJ2-1, with 11 bases lining up with TRBD2. The ends lost 6 bases at V and 0 bases at J; junction bases unmatched: 16. Germline assignment: CDR1 MRHNA and CDR2 SNTAGT. CDR3 length: 20 residues. The CDR3 DNA follows: TGTGCCAGCAGGCCTTTGACTAGCGGGATCCGAGATGGCTCCTACAATGAGCAGTTCTTC. This sequence encodes CASRPLTSGIRDGSYNEQFF.

The gene calls are TRBV5-5 and TRBJ2-5, with unresolved D. The CDR3 is made up of 14 amino acids. From germline, CDR1 is SGHKS and CDR2 YYEKEE (reference sequence). Trimming took off 0 bases at V and 2 bases at J, with 8 bases between the two ends. The CDR3 here is CASSLVRDQETQYF. CDR3 sequence (DNA): TGTGCCAGCAGCTTGGTTAGGGATCAAGAGACCCAGTACTTC.

This rearrangement joins TRBV7-9 to TRBJ1-1; TRBD1 matches at 7 bases. Trimming removed 5 bases from V and 4 bases from J; junction bases left unmatched: 7. From germline, CDR1 is SEHNR and CDR2 FQNEAQ (reference sequence). There are 14 residues in the CDR3. In nucleotides, the CDR3 is TGTGCCAGCAGCCCAACAGGGGTGGGCACTGAAGCTTTCTTT. It is translated as CASSPTGVGTEAFF.

In its sample, this clone was seen a few times. The chain combines TRBV18 with TRBJ2-1, with 8 bases aligning to TRBD2. CDR1 and CDR2 (germline): KGHSH, LQKENI. This CDR3 has 16 amino acids. Trimming cost V 2 bases and J 9 bases; bases outside gene matches: 12. Written as DNA, the CDR3 is TGTGCCAGCTCACCAGCTGGCGGGGGGAGTGGAAGTGAGCAGTTCTTC. This gives the protein CASSPAGGGSGSEQFF.